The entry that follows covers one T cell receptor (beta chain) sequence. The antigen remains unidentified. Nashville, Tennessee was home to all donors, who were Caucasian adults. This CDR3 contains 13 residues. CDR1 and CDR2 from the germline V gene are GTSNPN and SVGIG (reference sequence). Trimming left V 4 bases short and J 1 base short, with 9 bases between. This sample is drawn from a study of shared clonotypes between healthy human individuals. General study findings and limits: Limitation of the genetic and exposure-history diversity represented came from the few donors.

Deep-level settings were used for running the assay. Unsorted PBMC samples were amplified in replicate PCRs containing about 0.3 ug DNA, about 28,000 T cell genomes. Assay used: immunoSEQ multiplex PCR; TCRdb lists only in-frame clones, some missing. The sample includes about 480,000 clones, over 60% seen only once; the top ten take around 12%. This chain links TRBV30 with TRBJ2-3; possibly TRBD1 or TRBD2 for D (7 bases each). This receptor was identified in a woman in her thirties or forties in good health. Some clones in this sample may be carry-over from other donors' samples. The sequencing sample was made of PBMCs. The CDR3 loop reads CAWTGGGTDTQYF. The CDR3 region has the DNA TGTGCCTGGACAGGGGGGGGCACAGATACGCAGTATTTT.